The 19 T cell receptor beta chains reported below all come from one sample, sequenced in a study of blood T cell repertoires in COVID-19. This table comes from immunoSEQ multiplex PCR, and its TCRdb copy is limited to in-frame clones, with some not included. The sample has some 230,000 clones, 80% to 85% seen once; the top ten hold 3%. Source material: peripheral blood. The receptors here all came from a woman between 25 and 40 years old who had recovered from COVID-19.

V usage is TRBV5-1 and J usage is TRBJ1-1, with D hard to call. The CDR3 has 14 residues. Trimming pared 2 bases from V and 4 bases from J, leaving 12 bases between. Germline V CDR1 and CDR2: SGHRS, YFSETQ. CDR3 sequence: CASSLRGWSTEAFF. DNA for the CDR3: TGCGCCAGCAGCTTACGGGGTTGGAGCACTGAAGCTTTCTTT.

This chain connects TRBV11-1 to TRBJ2-1; 10 bases map to TRBD2. The germline gives CDR1 SGHAT, CDR2 FQDESV (reference sequence). This CDR3 is built from 16 residues. Losses at the gene ends were 0 bases for V and 3 bases for J; bases not matched to a gene: 2. CDR3 sequence reads: CASSLALAGDYNEQFF. As DNA, the CDR3 is TGTGCCAGCAGCTTAGCGCTAGCGGGAGACTACAATGAGCAGTTCTTC.

This clone was detected a few times. This sequence joins TRBV9 and TRBJ2-2; 8 bases align to TRBD2. V was pared by 4 bases and J by 5 bases, with 16 bases of the junction left unmatched. The length of the CDR3 is 18 residues. Germline CDR1 SGDLS, CDR2 YYNGEE. The chain's CDR3 is CASSPRGAGDVGTGELFF. The CDR3 bases are TGTGCCAGCAGCCCCCGGGGAGCGGGAGACGTGGGGACCGGGGAGCTGTTTTTT.

As concerns this clone: Mismatch with germline at one junction end may stem from a read error. This chain joins TRBV5-7 and TRBJ1-1, with TRBD1 identical over 7 bases. TRBV5-7 is treated as an ORF (open reading frame) with a function not yet certain. The CDR3 runs 10 residues. CDR3 residues: CASSTVDRRF. Here the CDR3 DNA reads TGTGCCAGCAGCACCGTGGACAGGCGGTTT.

This rearrangement joins TRBV2 to TRBJ2-1; 9 bases are shared with TRBD2. The CDR3 totals 14 residues. From germline, CDR1 is SNHLY and CDR2 FYNNEI. V trimming: 7 bases; J trimming: 7 bases; junction bases outside the gene matches: 8. The CDR3 loop is CASTREGRGNEQFF. CDR3 sequence (DNA): TGTGCCAGCACGCGGGAGGGCCGGGGGAATGAGCAGTTCTTC.

This sequence joins TRBV27 and TRBJ1-2, with 9 bases aligning to TRBD1. Germline V CDR1 and CDR2: MNHEY, SMNVEV (reference sequence). V lost 5 bases, J lost 8 bases, and 12 bases stayed unmatched. The CDR3 is made up of 15 amino acids. The CDR3 sequence is CASSPTRGQGWGYTF. The CDR3 nucleotides are TGTGCCAGCAGTCCGACACGCGGACAGGGGTGGGGCTACACCTTC.

The chain recombines TRBV10-1 with TRBJ2-3; 7 positions agree with TRBD2. V dropped 6 bases and J dropped 5; count of bases not matched to a gene: 20. Germline V gives CDR1 WNHNN, CDR2 SYGVQD (reference sequence). This CDR3 comprises 18 residues. DNA for the CDR3: TGCGCCAGCAGCGCCGGCCGGGGAGGGCCGTTGAAACGAGATACGCAGTATTTT. Translation gives CASSAGRGGPLKRDTQYF.

Only one count was recorded for this clone. The genes are TRBV5-5 and TRBJ1-4; D unresolved. CDR3 length: 13 residues. Deletions cut 0 bases from V and 8 bases from J, with 8 bases between. Germline values: CDR1 SGHKS, CDR2 YYEKEE (reference sequence). CDR3 residues: CASSLGAGEKLFF. CDR3 in DNA: TGTGCCAGCAGCTTGGGGGCTGGGGAAAAACTGTTTTTT.

This clone has a handful of counts. This chain connects TRBV5-1 to TRBJ2-1, with TRBD1 matching over 9 bases. CDR1 and CDR2 from the germline V gene are SGHRS and YFSETQ. The CDR3 totals 14 residues. V was clipped by 4 bases and J by 7 bases; unmatched bases: 6. The chain's CDR3 is CASSVPGQGNEQFF. The CDR3 DNA reads TGCGCCAGCAGCGTACCGGGACAGGGAAATGAGCAGTTCTTC. Supplemented by reference TRBV5-1 and TRBJ2-1, the full variable domain reads KAGVTQTPRYLIKTRGQQVTLSCSPISGHRSVSWYQQTPGQGLQFLFEYFSETQRNKGNFPGRFSGRQFSNSRSEMNVSTLELGDSALYLCASSVPGQGNEQFFGPGTRLTVL.

The chain couples TRBV10-2 to TRBJ2-7, with 10 bases identical to TRBD2. Per the germline V gene, CDR1 is WSHSY and CDR2 is SAAADI. The CDR3 spans 15 residues. The V segment lost 8 bases and the J segment 4 bases; nucleotides outside the gene matches: 11. The CDR3 spells CASWETSGTQYEQYF. CDR3 DNA sequence: TGCGCCAGCTGGGAAACTAGCGGGACACAATACGAGCAGTACTTC.

The V gene is TRBV7-2, the J gene TRBJ1-1, with D possibly TRBD1 on 5 matching bases. The CDR3 loop spans 14 amino acids. In germline, CDR1 is SGHTA, CDR2 FQGNSA. V was clipped by 5 bases and J by 7 bases, with 17 bases between them. The CDR3 sequence is CASSPQGGWGEAFF. The CDR3, as DNA: TGTGCCAGCAGCCCCCAGGGAGGGTGGGGTGAAGCTTTCTTT.

The rearrangement links TRBV27 to TRBJ2-1, with 11 bases aligning to TRBD2. The CDR3 sequence is 17 residues long. CDR1 and CDR2 from the germline V gene are MNHEY and SMNVEV (reference sequence). V was pared by 6 bases and J by 5 bases, with 12 bases of the junction left unmatched. CDR3 coding DNA: TGTGCCAGCAGACCGACCTGGACTAGCGGGCGCAACAATGAGCAGTTCTTC. Its translation: CASRPTWTSGRNNEQFF.

V gene TRBV9 combines with J gene TRBJ1-3; D ambiguous. CDR1 and CDR2 from the germline V gene are SGDLS and YYNGEE. This CDR3 contains 15 residues. V shed 0 bases and J shed 4 bases, with 11 bases lying between them. The chain's CDR3 is CASSVVGSGGNTIYF. The DNA of the CDR3 is TGTGCCAGCAGCGTAGTCGGCAGCGGGGGAAACACCATATATTTT.

In this sample, this clone turned up once. V is TRBV5-6 and J is TRBJ2-1, with 8 nucleotides matching TRBD2. The CDR3 contains 15 residues. CDR1 and CDR2 from the germline V gene are SGHDT and YYEEEE. Unmatched junction bases numbered 4, after V lost 3 bases and J lost 2 bases. As DNA, the CDR3 is TGTGCCAGCAGCTCTGGACTAGCCACCTACAATGAGCAGTTCTTC. It translates to CASSSGLATYNEQFF.

This chain joins TRBV4-2 and TRBJ2-6; 13 bases fit TRBD2. The J segment lost 0 bases and the V segment lost 4 bases, leaving 9 bases of the junction unmatched. Germline CDR1 and CDR2: LGHNA and YNFKEQ. This CDR3 region has 20 residues. The CDR3 spells CASSLGTSGTFYSGANVLTF. CDR3 nucleotides: TGTGCCAGCAGCCTCGGGACTAGCGGGACCTTCTACTCTGGGGCCAACGTCCTGACTTTC.

The chain links TRBV28 to TRBJ2-1; tentatively, D is TRBD2 (6 bases). CDR1 and CDR2 from the germline V gene are MDHEN and SYDVKM. The length of the CDR3 is 14 residues. V was cut by 5 bases and J by 2 bases, with 10 bases left in between. The CDR3 reads CASSLRGTYNEQFF. The CDR3 nucleotides read TGTGCCAGCAGTCTCCGGGGGACCTACAATGAGCAGTTCTTC.

The V and J genes are TRBV24-1 and TRBJ1-5, with D perhaps matching TRBD1 (6 bases). The CDR3 contains 15 residues. CDR1 is KGHDR and CDR2 is SFDVKD in the germline V gene. Trimming removed 9 bases at V and 4 bases at J, with 18 bases between. The CDR3 region is CATGGPAQGNQPQHF. In DNA, the CDR3 is TGTGCCACCGGGGGCCCGGCGCAGGGGAATCAGCCCCAGCATTTT.

The V gene is TRBV10-3, the J gene TRBJ1-2, with 9 bases identical to TRBD1. CDR1 and CDR2 from the germline V gene are ENHRY and SYGVKD. This CDR3 is built from 13 residues. Trimming at V came to 9 bases and at J to 2 bases, leaving 4 bases not matched to a gene. Here the CDR3 reads CAIGQGNNYGYTF. For the CDR3, the DNA is TGTGCCATTGGACAGGGGAACAACTATGGCTACACCTTC.

The V gene is TRBV28, the J gene TRBJ2-7; D possibly corresponds to TRBD2 (6 bases). Trimming took off 6 bases at V and 7 bases at J, with 19 bases between the two ends. There are 14 residues in the CDR3. Germline lookup yields CDR1 MDHEN and CDR2 SYDVKM. The CDR3 reads CASSHRDWTFEQYF. The CDR3 nucleotides read TGTGCCAGCAGCCACCGGGACTGGACGTTTGAGCAGTACTTC.